The clone carrying this T cell receptor (beta chain) has just a few counts. Its specificity is unknown. The data originate from a study of cytomegalovirus exposure and HLA in healthy donors. Germline V gene lookup returns CDR1 MNHEY and CDR2 SVGAGI. The length of the CDR3 is 14 residues. The trim removed 4 bases at V and 5 bases at J, leaving 6 bases unmatched. The study ran its PCR with 60 Vbeta and 13 Jbeta primers. Measured with immunoSEQ multiplex PCR; TCRdb has only the in-frame clones, and not every one. The profile shows tens of thousands of clones, roughly four fifths of them singletons. Whole-study results and caveats: Apart from CMV serostatus, no immune exposure information was available. Across all donors, roughly uniform sequencing depth was an assumption of the presence/absence analyses.

These donors, healthy bone marrow donors, were studied. The TCR comes from a man between 18 and 35 years old in good health and CMV-seronegative. The chain is built from TRBV6-5 and TRBJ1-2; 8 nucleotides align to TRBD1. Sequences were obtained from PBMCs. The CDR3 nucleotides are TGTGCCAGCAGTTTACAGGGGGGTCGATATGGCTACACCTTC. Residues: CASSLQGGRYGYTF.